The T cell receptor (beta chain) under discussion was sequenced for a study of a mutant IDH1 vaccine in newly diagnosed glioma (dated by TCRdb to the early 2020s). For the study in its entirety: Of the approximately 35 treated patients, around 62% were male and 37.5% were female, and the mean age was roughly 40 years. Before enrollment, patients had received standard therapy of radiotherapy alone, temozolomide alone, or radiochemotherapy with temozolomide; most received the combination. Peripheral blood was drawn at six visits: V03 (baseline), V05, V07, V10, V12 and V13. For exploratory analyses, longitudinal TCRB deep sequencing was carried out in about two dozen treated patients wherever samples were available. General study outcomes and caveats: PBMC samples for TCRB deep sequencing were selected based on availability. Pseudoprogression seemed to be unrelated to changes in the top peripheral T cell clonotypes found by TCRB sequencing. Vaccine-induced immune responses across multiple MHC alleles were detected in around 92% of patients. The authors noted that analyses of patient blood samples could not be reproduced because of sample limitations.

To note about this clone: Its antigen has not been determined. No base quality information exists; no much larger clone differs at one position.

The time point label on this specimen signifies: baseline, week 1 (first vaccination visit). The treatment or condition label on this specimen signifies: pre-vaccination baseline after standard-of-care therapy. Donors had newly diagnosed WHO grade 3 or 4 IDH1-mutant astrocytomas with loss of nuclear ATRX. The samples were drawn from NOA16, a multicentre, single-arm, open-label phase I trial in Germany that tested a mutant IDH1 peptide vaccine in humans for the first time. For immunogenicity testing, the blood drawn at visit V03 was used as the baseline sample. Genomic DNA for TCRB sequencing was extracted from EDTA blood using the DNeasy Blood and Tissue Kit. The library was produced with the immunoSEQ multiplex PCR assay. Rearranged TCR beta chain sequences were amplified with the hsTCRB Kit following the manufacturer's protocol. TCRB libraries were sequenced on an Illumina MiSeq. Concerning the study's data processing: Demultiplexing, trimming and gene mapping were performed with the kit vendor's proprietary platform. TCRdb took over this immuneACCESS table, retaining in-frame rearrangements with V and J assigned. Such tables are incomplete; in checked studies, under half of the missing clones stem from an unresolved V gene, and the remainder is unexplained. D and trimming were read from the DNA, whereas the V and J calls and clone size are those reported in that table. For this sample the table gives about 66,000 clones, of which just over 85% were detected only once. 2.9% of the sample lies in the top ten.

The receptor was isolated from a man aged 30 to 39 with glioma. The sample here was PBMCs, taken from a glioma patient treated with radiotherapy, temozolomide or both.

CDR3 loop: CASSLQGLGTDEQYF. The nucleotides read TGTGCCAGCAGTTTGCAGGGACTAGGAACAGACGAGCAGTACTTC. The rearrangement combines TRBV28 with TRBJ2-7, with 8 bases matching TRBD2. In the germline V gene, CDR1 corresponds to MDHEN and CDR2 to SYDVKM. The germline V and J ends show losses of 3 bases and 5 bases respectively, and no gene match explains 9 bases of the junction. The CDR3, cysteine through phenylalanine, is 15 amino acids long. Only the CDR3 part of the read is kept: 45 bases, read in frame from the first base.